A single sample gave rise to the 25 T cell receptor beta chains below, sequenced in a study of T cells expressing NK-cell markers. TCRdb re-called the 5' RACE reads and gives one entry per CDR3 protein, without DNA. The sample has some 390,000 distinct CDR3 sequences. The sample was blood T cells: a sorted CD56 or NKG2C T cell subset, CD4+ or CD8+ T cells, or bulk PBMC T cells (not recorded which). The origin of the receptors is a woman aged 45-59 years in good health.

This chain joins TRBV12-3 or TRBV12-4 and TRBJ2-1; absent DNA, TCRdb's TRBD2 call cannot be checked. This CDR3 has 15 amino acids. CDR3 protein: CASSPLAGPRDEQFF.

J is TRBJ2-1 and V is TRBV7-6; the D call of TRBD1 rests on TCRdb alone, since no DNA is present to check it. The CDR3 totals 13 residues. Germline V gene lookup returns CDR1 SGHVS and CDR2 FNYEAQ. CDR3 region: CASSPISGAEQFF.

The chain uses TRBV15 and TRBJ2-2; the D call from TCRdb, TRBD2, cannot be confirmed without DNA. The CDR3 extends over 15 amino acids. Germline V gene data show CDR1 as LNHNV and CDR2 as YYDKDF (reference sequence). CDR3 residues: CATSPGVAPTGELFF.

The rearrangement uses TRBV12-3 or TRBV12-4 and TRBJ1-1; the D gene TCRdb calls, TRBD1, cannot be checked with no DNA. This CDR3 has 15 residues. CDR3 region: CASHGGGGADTEAFF.

The rearrangement uses TRBV6-5 and TRBJ2-1; TCRdb picks TRBD2, but there is no DNA to check that call. Germline values: CDR1 MNHEY, CDR2 SVGAGI. This CDR3 contains 13 residues. CDR3 amino acids: CATRGPVVNEQFF.

The chain combines TRBV11-2 with TRBJ2-4; TCRdb outputs TRBD2, but without DNA this stays unchecked. This CDR3 comprises 17 residues. CDR1 and CDR2 (germline): SGHAT, FQNNGV. CDR3 loop: CASSLGGLAGAKNIQYF.

The chain combines TRBV12-3 or TRBV12-4 with TRBJ1-2. The CDR3 is 12 residues long. CDR3 sequence: CASSLRNYGYTF.

The chain uses TRBV20-1 and TRBJ2-1; TCRdb names TRBD2, which stays unverified in the absence of DNA. Germline CDR1 DFQATT, CDR2 SNEGSKA (reference sequence). The CDR3 is made up of 11 amino acids. CDR3 residues: CSAERVNEQFF.

V gene TRBV10-3 combines with J gene TRBJ2-5. Germline V gene lookup returns CDR1 ENHRY and CDR2 SYGVKD. The CDR3 runs 16 residues. This chain's CDR3 is CAISDFSRGRQETQYF.

The chain links TRBV20-1 to TRBJ1-1; without DNA, the TCRdb call of TRBD1 cannot be checked. CDR1 DFQATT and CDR2 SNEGSKA come from the germline V gene (reference sequence). The CDR3 loop spans 12 amino acids. This CDR3 reads CSAKGQGALAFF.

V and J are TRBV29-1 and TRBJ2-6; TCRdb's D call of TRBD1 is untestable without DNA. CDR1 is SQVTM and CDR2 is ANQGSEA in the germline V gene. The CDR3 spans 17 residues. CDR3 residues: CSVEDLRQYSGANVLTF.

The CDR3 here is CASSRTSEKSGELFF. The V call is TRBV12-3 or TRBV12-4, the J call TRBJ2-2; TCRdb names TRBD2, which stays unverified in the absence of DNA. The CDR3 sequence is 15 residues long.

The chain recombines TRBV25-1 with TRBJ1-1. Germline V gives CDR1 MGHDK, CDR2 SYGVNS. The CDR3 runs 12 residues. CDR3 residues: CASSEWGSEAFF.

This rearrangement joins TRBV10-3 to TRBJ2-7; the D gene TCRdb calls, TRBD1, cannot be checked with no DNA. CDR1 and CDR2 from the germline V gene are ENHRY and SYGVKD. The CDR3 covers 16 residues. The CDR3 sequence is CAISESSGTGSYEQYF.

The J gene is TRBJ2-3, the V gene TRBV12-3 or TRBV12-4; TCRdb returns TRBD2, unconfirmable since there is no DNA. This CDR3 region has 14 residues. This CDR3 is CASRMAGASDTQYF.

V usage is TRBV12-3 or TRBV12-4 and J usage is TRBJ2-5. CDR3 length: 14 amino acids. The CDR3 loop is CASSLAQYQETQYF.

V is TRBV12-3 or TRBV12-4 and J is TRBJ2-1. The CDR3 runs 14 residues. CDR3 in amino acids: CASSFGVSYNEQFF.

This sequence joins TRBV20-1 and TRBJ2-5; the D gene TCRdb calls, TRBD2, cannot be checked with no DNA. The CDR3 contains 11 residues. Per the germline V gene, CDR1 is DFQATT and CDR2 is SNEGSKA (reference sequence). CDR3 protein: CATRFKETQYF.

The chain joins TRBV5-1 to TRBJ1-1; TCRdb calls TRBD1, which cannot be checked without DNA. Germline CDR1 and CDR2: SGHRS and YFSETQ. CDR3 length: 12 residues. CDR3 region: CASTEGRTEAFF.

The chain joins TRBV11-3 to TRBJ1-1; with no DNA, the TCRdb D assignment of TRBD1 cannot be verified. The CDR3 consists of 14 residues. The germline V gene has CDR1 SGHNT and CDR2 YENEEA. The CDR3 loop is CASSPDSKNTEAFF.

The chain links TRBV10-3 to TRBJ2-3; without DNA, the TCRdb call of TRBD2 cannot be checked. Germline lookup yields CDR1 ENHRY and CDR2 SYGVKD. The CDR3 contains 16 residues. The CDR3 loop reads CAISESGTRRTDTQYF.

This sequence joins TRBV3-1 and TRBJ2-7; TCRdb's D gene call, TRBD1, goes unchecked for lack of DNA. The germline V gene has CDR1 LGHDT and CDR2 YNNKEL (reference sequence). This CDR3 region has 12 residues. CDR3 sequence reads: CASSALRGEQYF.

The chain links TRBV4-2 to TRBJ1-5. CDR1 is LGHNA, CDR2 YNFKEQ, per germline. The CDR3 is 17 residues long. The CDR3: CASSQDSPQTLNQPQHF.

The rearrangement uses TRBV5-1 and TRBJ2-3; the TRBD1 assignment by TCRdb is unverifiable without DNA. CDR1 and CDR2 from the germline V gene are SGHRS and YFSETQ. The CDR3 totals 14 residues. The CDR3 protein is CASSPDRSTDTQYF. Full variable domain (outside the CDR3, taken from reference TRBV5-1 and TRBJ2-3): KAGVTQTPRYLIKTRGQQVTLSCSPISGHRSVSWYQQTPGQGLQFLFEYFSETQRNKGNFPGRFSGRQFSNSRSEMNVSTLELGDSALYLCASSPDRSTDTQYFGPGTRLTVL.

The chain uses TRBV10-3 and TRBJ2-1; absent DNA, TCRdb's TRBD2 call cannot be checked. The CDR3 length is 21 residues. Per the germline V gene, CDR1 is ENHRY and CDR2 is SYGVKD. Here the CDR3 reads CAISESIRTSGRPSSYNEQFF.